This TCR beta chain emerged from a study of blood T cell repertoires in COVID-19. Donors in Cohort 3 counted as recovered after two negative PCRs, clearance, or symptom resolution. In the original workflow: Amplification with reference gene primers provided the estimates of nucleated cell counts. Assay used: immunoSEQ multiplex PCR; TCRdb lists only in-frame clones, some missing. The DNA gave D and trimming, while V, J and clone size come from that table. The sample carries almost 200,000 clones, 89% recorded once. Trimming shortened V by 1 base and J by 9 bases, and 10 bases separated the two germline ends. This CDR3 comprises 13 residues. Looked up from germline, CDR1 is SGHTA and CDR2 is FQGNSA.

The chain has TRBV7-2 and TRBJ2-1; tentative D call: TRBD2 (5 bases). The sequenced sample consisted of PBMCs or T cells enriched from blood (not recorded which). The receptor's source is a woman younger than 30 who had recovered from COVID-19. The CDR3 protein is CASSLGAGAEQFF. In DNA, the CDR3 is TGTGCCAGCAGCTTAGGTGCGGGCGCTGAGCAGTTCTTC.